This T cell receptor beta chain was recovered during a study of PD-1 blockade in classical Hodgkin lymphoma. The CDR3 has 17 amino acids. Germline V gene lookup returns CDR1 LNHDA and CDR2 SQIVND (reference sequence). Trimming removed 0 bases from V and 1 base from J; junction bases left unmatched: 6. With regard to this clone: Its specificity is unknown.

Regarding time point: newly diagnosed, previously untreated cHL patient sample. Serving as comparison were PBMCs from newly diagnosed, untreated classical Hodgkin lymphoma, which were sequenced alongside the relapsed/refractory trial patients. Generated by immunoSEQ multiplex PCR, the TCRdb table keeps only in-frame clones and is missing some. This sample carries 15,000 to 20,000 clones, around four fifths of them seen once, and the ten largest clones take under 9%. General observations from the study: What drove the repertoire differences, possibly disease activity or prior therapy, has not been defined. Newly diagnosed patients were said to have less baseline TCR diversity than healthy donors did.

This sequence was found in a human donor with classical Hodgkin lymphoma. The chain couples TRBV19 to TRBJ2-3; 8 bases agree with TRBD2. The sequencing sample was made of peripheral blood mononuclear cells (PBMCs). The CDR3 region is CASSIDSAGGGTDTQYF. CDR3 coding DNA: TGTGCCAGTAGTATAGACTCGGCGGGAGGAGGCACAGATACGCAGTATTTT.